Included here is one T cell receptor (beta chain) sequence, with context. The data were obtained in a study of blood T cell repertoires in COVID-19. Study overall: PBMCs, B-cell-depleted T cells, or T cells were the source of the cDNA or gDNA that made up the material.

Germline V gives CDR1 SGHTA, CDR2 FQGNSA. The ends were cut back, 2 bases at V and 3 bases at J, with 20 bases in the middle. The CDR3 is made up of 17 amino acids. Per the authors' pipeline: By means of reference gene primer amplification, nucleated cell counts were estimated. Assay used: immunoSEQ multiplex PCR; TCRdb lists only in-frame clones, some missing. V and J calls and clone size are copied from that table; D and trimming were computed from the DNA. The profile shows about 35,000 clones, around 80% of them singletons. The sample comprised peripheral blood. The chain recombines TRBV7-2 with TRBJ2-7; TRBD2 might be the D (6 bases). The sequence derives from a man older than 75 with active or convalescent COVID-19. The CDR3 DNA reads TGTGCCAGCAGCTTAAGGCAAAGCGGGCTCAAATACTACGAGCAGTACTTC. Translated, it gives CASSLRQSGLKYYEQYF.